This section outlines one T cell receptor (beta chain) sequence together with its context. The antigen is unknown. For every donor, a draw yielded approximately 9.8 milliliters of peripheral blood. The data belong to a study of blood T cells in healthy people across ages. Study-wide findings and caveats: Unsorted PBMCs prevented conclusive naive versus antigen-experienced comparison.

The second PCR ran about 6 to 11 cycles with a sample-barcoded 5' primer and J-beta primers. Using its own MiXCR run on the 5' RACE reads, TCRdb lists one record per CDR3 protein. The sample lists under 2 million distinct CDR3 sequences; 30% to 35% were seen once. Germline assignment: CDR1 MNHEY and CDR2 SVGEGT. This CDR3 has 12 amino acids. V shed 8 bases, J shed 6 bases, and the junction held 4 bases outside the gene matches. This chain connects TRBV6-2 or TRBV6-3 to TRBJ2-7; 10 nucleotides agree with TRBD1. The sequencing sample was made of blood. The origin of this receptor is a woman aged 25-40 years in good health. CDR3 loop: CASWDRGAEQYF. The CDR3 DNA is TGTGCCAGCTGGGACAGGGGAGCCGAGCAGTACTTC.